This T cell receptor (beta chain) was retrieved from a study of OX40 agonist ivuxolimab in advanced cancers. Study information: People in dose escalation had one of these cancers: hepatocellular carcinoma, melanoma, renal cell or head and neck cancer.

The repertoire was sequenced with immunoSEQ multiplex PCR; TCRdb's copy has only in-frame clones and lacks some. The table shows approximately 74,000 clones, with more than 80% occurring only once. The study's findings and limits: The CD4+ and CD8+ T cells in the blood had expanded clonally by week 6 at 0.1 to 3.0 mg/kg. Researchers did not determine the expanded peripheral T cells' antigen specificity.

The germline V gene encodes CDR1 MNHEY and CDR2 SVGAGI. This CDR3 region has 14 residues. The germline V and J ends were trimmed by 4 bases and 2 bases, with 10 bases remaining between them. With respect to this clone: The target antigen is unknown.

The receptor's source is an adult with an advanced solid tumor such as melanoma, head and neck, liver or kidney cancer. The sample in question was CD4+ or CD8+ T cells sorted from blood, obtained in a trial of the OX40 agonist ivuxolimab. The rearrangement links TRBV6-5 to TRBJ2-3, with D maybe TRBD2 (5 bases). CDR3 in amino acids: CASSSRDPTDTQYF. DNA for the CDR3: TGTGCCAGCAGTTCTCGGGATCCCACAGATACGCAGTATTTT.